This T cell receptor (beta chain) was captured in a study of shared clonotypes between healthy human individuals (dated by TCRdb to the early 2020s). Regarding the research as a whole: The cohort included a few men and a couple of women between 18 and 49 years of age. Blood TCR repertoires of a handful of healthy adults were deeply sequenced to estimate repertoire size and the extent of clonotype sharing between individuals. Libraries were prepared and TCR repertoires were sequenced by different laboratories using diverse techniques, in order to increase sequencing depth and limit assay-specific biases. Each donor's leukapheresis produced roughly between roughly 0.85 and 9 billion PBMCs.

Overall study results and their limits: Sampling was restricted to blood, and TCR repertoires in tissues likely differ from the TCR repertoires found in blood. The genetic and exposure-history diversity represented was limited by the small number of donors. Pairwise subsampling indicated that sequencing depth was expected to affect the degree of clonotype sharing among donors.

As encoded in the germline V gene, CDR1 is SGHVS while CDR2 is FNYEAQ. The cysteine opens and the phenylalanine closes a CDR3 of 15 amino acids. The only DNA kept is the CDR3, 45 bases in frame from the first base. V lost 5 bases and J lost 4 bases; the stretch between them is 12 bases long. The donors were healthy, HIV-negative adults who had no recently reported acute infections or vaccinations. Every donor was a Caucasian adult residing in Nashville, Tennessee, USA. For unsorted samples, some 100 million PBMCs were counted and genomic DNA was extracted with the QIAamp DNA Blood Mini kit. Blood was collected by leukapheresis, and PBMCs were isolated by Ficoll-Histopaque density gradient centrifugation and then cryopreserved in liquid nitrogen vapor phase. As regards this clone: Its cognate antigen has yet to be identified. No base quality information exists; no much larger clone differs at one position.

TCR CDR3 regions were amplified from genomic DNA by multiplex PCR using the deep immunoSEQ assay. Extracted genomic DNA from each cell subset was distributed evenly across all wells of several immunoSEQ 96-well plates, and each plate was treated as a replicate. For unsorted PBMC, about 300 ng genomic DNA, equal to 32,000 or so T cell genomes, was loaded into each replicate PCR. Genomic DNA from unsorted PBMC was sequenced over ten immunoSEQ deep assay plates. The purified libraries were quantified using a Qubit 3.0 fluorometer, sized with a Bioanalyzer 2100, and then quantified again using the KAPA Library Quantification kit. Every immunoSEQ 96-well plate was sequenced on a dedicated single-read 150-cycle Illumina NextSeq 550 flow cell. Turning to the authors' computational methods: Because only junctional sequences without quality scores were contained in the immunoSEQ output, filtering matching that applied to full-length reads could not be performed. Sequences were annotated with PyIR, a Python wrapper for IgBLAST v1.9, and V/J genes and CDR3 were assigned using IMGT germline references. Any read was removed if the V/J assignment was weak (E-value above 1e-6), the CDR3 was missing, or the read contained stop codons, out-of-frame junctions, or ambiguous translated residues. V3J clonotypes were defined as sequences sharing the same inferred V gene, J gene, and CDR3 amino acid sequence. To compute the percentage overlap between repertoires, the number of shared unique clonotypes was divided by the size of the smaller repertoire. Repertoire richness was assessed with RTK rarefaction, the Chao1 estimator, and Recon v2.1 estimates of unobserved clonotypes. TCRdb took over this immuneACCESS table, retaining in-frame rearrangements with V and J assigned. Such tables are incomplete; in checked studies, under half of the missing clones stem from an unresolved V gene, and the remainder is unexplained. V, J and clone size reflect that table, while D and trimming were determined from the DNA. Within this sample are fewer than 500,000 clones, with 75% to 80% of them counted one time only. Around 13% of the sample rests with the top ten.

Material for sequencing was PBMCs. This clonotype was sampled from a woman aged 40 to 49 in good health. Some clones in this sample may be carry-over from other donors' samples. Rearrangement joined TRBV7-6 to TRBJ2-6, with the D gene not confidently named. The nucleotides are TGTGCCAGCAGCCCCGCATTTAAAGGGGCCAACGTCCTGACTTTC. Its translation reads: CASSPAFKGANVLTF.